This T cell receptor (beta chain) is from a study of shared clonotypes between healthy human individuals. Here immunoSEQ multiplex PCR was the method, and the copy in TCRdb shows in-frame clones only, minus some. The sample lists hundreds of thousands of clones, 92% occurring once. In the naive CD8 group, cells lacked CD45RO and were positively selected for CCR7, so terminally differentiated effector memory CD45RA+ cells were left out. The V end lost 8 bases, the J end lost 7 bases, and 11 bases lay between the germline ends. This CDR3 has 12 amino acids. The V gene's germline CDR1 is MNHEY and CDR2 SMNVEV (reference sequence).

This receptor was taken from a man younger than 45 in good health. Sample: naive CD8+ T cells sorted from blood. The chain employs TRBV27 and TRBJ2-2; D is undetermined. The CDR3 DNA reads TGTGCCAGCGGATCCCTGGGCGGGGAGCTGTTTTTT. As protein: CASGSLGGELFF.